This entry is about one T cell receptor beta chain. Antigen unknown. The data derive from a study of blood T cells in healthy people across ages. Overall study findings and caveats: PBMCs went unsorted, and a conclusive naive versus antigen-experienced comparison was therefore prevented. Relative to aged donors, long-lived donors carried more naive CD4+ cells and displayed higher diversity.

From germline, CDR1 is LGHNA and CDR2 YSLEER. Trimming took 3 bases from V and 1 from J, leaving 16 bases between them. The CDR3 is 18 residues long. Sample donors were healthy Caucasian individuals that came from Russia, aged roughly 6 to 100. Using a J-beta primer mix together with a sample-barcoded 5' primer, a second PCR was run for about 6 to 11 cycles. A template-switch adaptor that had 12 random nucleotides put a tag on each cDNA molecule. TCRdb itself ran the 5' RACE reads through MiXCR, one entry per CDR3 protein. The data show some 800,000 distinct CDR3 sequences, more than 40% seen once. Sequenced sample: blood. This clonotype was sampled from a man aged 60 to 75 in good health. The chain couples TRBV4-3 to TRBJ2-6; D assignment may be TRBD1 or TRBD2 (6 bases each). CDR3 amino acids: CASSQTLGGASGANVLTF. The CDR3 region has the DNA TGCGCCAGCAGCCAGACCCTGGGGGGCGCGTCTGGGGCCAACGTCCTGACTTTC.